This T cell receptor beta chain comes out of a study of cytomegalovirus exposure and HLA in healthy donors. For this clone: As yet, its antigen is unknown.

The germline V gene encodes CDR1 SGHNT and CDR2 YYREEE (reference sequence). The length of the CDR3 is 15 residues. V dropped 0 bases and J dropped 2; count of bases not matched to a gene: 0. The study ran its PCR with 60 Vbeta and 13 Jbeta primers. Assay used: immunoSEQ multiplex PCR; TCRdb lists only in-frame clones, some missing. The sample has about 64,000 clones; over 75% are singletons. These donors counted as nominally healthy when sampled, but unrecorded immune exposures were likely. Notes on the study in general: Presence/absence analyses assumed roughly uniform sequencing depth across donors. Per a prior analysis, the majority of TCR beta V segments were productive roughly 87% or roughly 30% of the time. A later analysis appeared to link common viral pathogens to several of the most significant clusters.

This TCR was sampled from a male donor in good health and CMV-seropositive. The source material was PBMCs. The chain has TRBV5-4 and TRBJ2-3; 10 nucleotides line up with TRBD1. CDR3: CASSLGQGATDTQYF. In nucleotides, the CDR3 is TGTGCCAGCAGCTTGGGACAGGGGGCCACAGATACGCAGTATTTT. The full variable domain, with the rest looked up from reference TRBV5-4 and TRBJ2-3, is ETGVTQSPTHLIKTRGQQVTLRCSSQSGHNTVSWYQQALGQGPQFIFQYYREEENGRGNFPPRFSGLQFPNYSSELNVNALELDDSALYLCASSLGQGATDTQYFGPGTRLTVL.